This TCR beta chain was documented in a study of CD8+CD57+ T cells in acquired aplastic anemia. Study-level background: Yields of DNA that came from sorted CD4+ and CD8+ cells averaged about 3 ug. Read counts for CD4+ cells (from healthy donors) averaged about 10.8 million.

Investigators profiled TCR beta VDJ and CDR3 from genomic DNA template. MiXCR was run by TCRdb on the reads, yielding one entry per CDR3 protein. The sample has about 68,000 distinct CDR3 sequences; 45% to 60% are singletons. As to this clonotype: The antigen is not known.

The trim removed 4 bases at V and 4 bases at J, leaving 5 bases unmatched. This CDR3 is built from 15 residues. Germline V lookup: CDR1 WSHSY, CDR2 SAAADI. General study results and limits: Patients and controls shared some 30 CD8+ CDR3 sequences, highly expressed in patients.

This chain uses TRBV10-2 with TRBJ2-1; 9 bases are shared with TRBD1. The sequence was obtained from a human donor in good health, serving as a control. Specimen: sorted CD4+, CD8+, or CD8+CD57+ T cells (not recorded which) from PBMCs. The CDR3 protein is CASSGHGTGYNEQFF. The CDR3 nucleotides are TGCGCCAGCAGTGGTCATGGGACAGGGTACAATGAGCAGTTCTTC.